This T cell receptor (beta chain) was captured in a study of T cell responses to AZD1222 COVID-19 vaccine. Here immunoSEQ multiplex PCR was the method, and the copy in TCRdb shows in-frame clones only, minus some. Among about 100,000 clones listed, approximately 84% were seen once. General study findings and limits: In the spike-specific TCR repertoire, nearly half reportedly target unmutated variant regions.

Worth noting for this clone: Its antigen is unidentified.

Here the sequenced sample was peripheral blood, taken on day 0 of AZD1222 vaccination. This receptor was obtained from an adult in good health.

The CDR3 nucleotides are TGTGCAAGTCGACCTCTCTGCGGGATGGGGAACATTCAGTACTTC. Translation gives CASRPLCGMGNIQYF. V usage is TRBV12-2 and J usage is TRBJ2-4; TRBD2, the table's D call, was not compared with the DNA. TRBV12-2 is given as a pseudogene. The CDR3 loop spans 15 amino acids.